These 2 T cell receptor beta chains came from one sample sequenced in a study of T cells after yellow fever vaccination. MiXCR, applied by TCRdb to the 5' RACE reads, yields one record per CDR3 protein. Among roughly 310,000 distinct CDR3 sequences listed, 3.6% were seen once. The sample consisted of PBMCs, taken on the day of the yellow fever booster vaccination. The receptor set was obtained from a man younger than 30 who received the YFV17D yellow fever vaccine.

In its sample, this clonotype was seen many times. The CDR3 loop reads CSAPTDPYSNQPQHF. CDR3 nucleotide sequence: TGCAGTGCTCCGACAGACCCTTATAGCAATCAGCCCCAGCATTTT. V gene TRBV20-1 combines with J gene TRBJ1-5; maybe TRBD1 (5 bases). The CDR3 has 15 amino acids. Between the trimmed V and J ends, which lost 5 bases and 0 bases, there was a span of 14 bases. Germline lookup yields CDR1 DFQATT and CDR2 SNEGSKA (reference sequence).

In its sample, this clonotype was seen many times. The CDR3 reads CSASSGQGRDIQYF. CDR3 nucleotide sequence: TGCAGTGCTAGTTCGGGACAGGGTCGTGACATTCAGTACTTC. The chain carries TRBV20-1 and TRBJ2-4, with 9 bases aligning to TRBD1. The germline gives CDR1 DFQATT, CDR2 SNEGSKA (reference sequence). The J segment lost 8 bases and the V segment lost 3 bases, leaving 8 bases of the junction unmatched. This CDR3 has 14 amino acids.